A single sample is the source of the 9 T cell receptor beta chains below, sequenced in a study of T cells after yellow fever vaccination. MiXCR was run by TCRdb on the 5' RACE reads, yielding one entry per CDR3 protein. The sample yields fewer than 400,000 distinct CDR3 sequences, approximately 5.7% seen once. The sample in question was PBMCs, obtained 5 days after the yellow fever booster vaccination. The receptors shown here come from a man aged 25 to 40 who received the YFV17D yellow fever vaccine.

The chain couples TRBV12-3 or TRBV12-4 to TRBJ1-6; no definite D call. The V and J ends lost 1 base and 0 bases respectively, with 7 bases between them. CDR3 length: 16 residues. This CDR3 is CASSLDGGSYNSPLHF. DNA of the CDR3: TGTGCCAGCAGTTTAGACGGCGGCTCCTATAATTCACCCCTCCACTTT.

This clonotype showed up many times. The J gene is TRBJ2-7, the V gene TRBV5-1; possible D gene TRBD2, 6 bases. The CDR3 has 15 amino acids. V shed 4 bases and J shed 2 bases, with 16 bases lying between them. Germline loops: CDR1 SGHRS, CDR2 YFSETQ. In DNA, the CDR3 is TGCGCCAGCAGCCCGGCGGACGGGGGTACCTACGAGCAGTACTTC. Its protein product is CASSPADGGTYEQYF.

Only a few counts were recorded for this clonotype. J is TRBJ2-5 and V is TRBV20-1, with D unclear. CDR3 length: 14 residues. V was pared by 1 base and J by 5 bases, with 14 bases between. Germline V lookup: CDR1 DFQATT, CDR2 SNEGSKA (reference sequence). The CDR3 region has the DNA TGCAGTGCTAGAGTACGGCCCCGCCAGGAGACCCAGTACTTC. Its translation: CSARVRPRQETQYF.

The chain is built from TRBV12-3 or TRBV12-4 and TRBJ2-5, with 7 bases that match TRBD1. The CDR3 sequence is 14 residues long. The J segment lost 5 bases and the V segment lost 5 bases, leaving 8 bases of the junction unmatched. The DNA for the CDR3 is TGTGCCAGCAGTCCAGGGACAGCCCGTGAGACCCAGTACTTC. Amino acids: CASSPGTARETQYF.

This clonotype was recorded at least ten times. The V gene is TRBV6-2 or TRBV6-3, the J gene TRBJ2-4; possible D gene TRBD1, 6 bases. The CDR3 spans 14 residues. Germline V gives CDR1 MNHEY, CDR2 SVGEGT. V lost 2 bases, J lost 6 bases, and 11 bases lay in between. In DNA form, the CDR3 reads TGTGCCAGCAGTTACGGTGGGGGCGGAAACATTCAGTACTTC. Translated, it gives CASSYGGGGNIQYF.

The chain combines TRBV10-3 with TRBJ2-2; D call uncertain. The V gene lost 2 bases and the J gene lost 1 base, with 5 bases spanning the gap. Germline assignment: CDR1 ENHRY and CDR2 SYGVKD. This CDR3 spans 14 amino acids. CDR3 loop: CAISELQNTGELFF. The CDR3 DNA sequence: TGTGCCATCAGTGAGCTACAGAACACCGGGGAGCTGTTTTTT.

Ten or more counts support this clonotype. The chain joins TRBV3-1 to TRBJ2-1, with 9 bases aligning to TRBD2. J lost 11 bases, V lost 4 bases, and 12 bases had no gene match. The germline gives CDR1 LGHDT, CDR2 YNNKEL (reference sequence). The CDR3 consists of 15 residues. The CDR3 bases are TGTGCCAGCAGCCCGAATAGCGGGAGTTTAAGTAAGCAGTTCTTC. Translating it yields CASSPNSGSLSKQFF.

Only a few counts were recorded for this clonotype. The J gene is TRBJ2-7, the V gene TRBV20-1; the match to TRBD1 covers 7 bases. The CDR3 extends over 14 amino acids. Germline assignment: CDR1 DFQATT and CDR2 SNEGSKA (reference sequence). J was trimmed by 2 bases and V by 2 bases; bases with no gene match: 6. The CDR3 nucleotides read TGCAGTGCTAGAACTCGACAGGGCCCCTACGAGCAGTACTTC. It translates to CSARTRQGPYEQYF.

This clonotype was recorded once. A junction end diverges from the germline sequence, so it may reflect a read error. CDR3 in DNA: TGTGCCATCAGCCCCAGGATTAGCGGGTCCCCTCGAACCGGGGAGCTGTTTTTT. Translated: CAISPRISGSPRTGELFF. The chain couples TRBV4-2 to TRBJ2-2; 7 nucleotides match TRBD2. The V gene's germline CDR1 is LGHNA and CDR2 YNFKEQ. The CDR3 runs 18 residues.